This T cell receptor (beta chain) stems from a study of CD8 T cells in ankylosing spondylitis. The germline V gene has CDR1 LGHNA and CDR2 YNFKEQ. The length of the CDR3 is 15 residues. Trimming took off 0 bases at V and 9 bases at J, with 15 bases between the two ends. Overall study findings and caveats: Clones tied to disease were said to be significantly enriched in matched ankylosing spondylitis synovial fluid.

Ten or more counts support this clonotype. What it binds is unknown. MiXCR was run by TCRdb on the 5' RACE reads, yielding one entry per CDR3 protein. There are approximately 25,000 distinct CDR3 sequences in the sample; 7.9% occur only once, and roughly 30% lies in the top ten. The V call is TRBV4-2, the J call TRBJ1-5; D is ambiguous. This receptor was identified in a male donor with ankylosing spondylitis or in good health (not recorded which). The sample taken for sequencing was blood. CDR3 nucleotides: TGTGCCAGCAGCCAAGAAGGCGCGGGTAGTAGGCCCCAGCATTTT. As protein: CASSQEGAGSRPQHF.